Listed below are T cell receptor beta chains from one sample, sequenced in a study of metastatic and nonmetastatic thyroid tumors. TCRdb re-called the PCR reads through MiXCR. The sample shows approximately 40,000 clones, 28% of them seen only once. The sequencing sample was made of blood. These receptors were taken from a male donor with papillary thyroid cancer or a benign thyroid nodule (not recorded which). Some clones in this sample may be carry-over from other donors' samples. Each CDR3 is given with its conserved first and last residue. D genes are given only for firm matches. Only some rows state a clone size, as once, few, many or a class for expanded clones.

TRBV12-3/TRBV12-4	TRBJ2-7	-	many	CASRAWGTDEQYF	TGTGCCAGCAGGGCCTGGGGGACCGACGAGCAGTACTTC
TRBV30	TRBJ2-7	TRBD2	-	CAWSHCGSSYEQYF	TGTGCCTGGAGTCATTGCGGGAGCTCCTACGAGCAGTACTTC
TRBV25-1	TRBJ1-6	-	few	CASTYGQIKLHF	TGTGCCAGCACCTATGGACAGATAAAGCTCCACTTT
TRBV27	TRBJ1-5	-	few	CASSFCRAAGGNQPQHF	TGTGCCAGCAGTTTCTGTCGGGCAGCCGGTGGCAATCAGCCCCAGCATTTT
TRBV7-3	TRBJ2-5	-	-	CARSLVLVESQYF	TGTGCCAGAAGCCTCGTATTAGTAGAGAGCCAGTACTTC
TRBV6-6	TRBJ2-3	-	many	CASSYSQSHTRTDTQYF	TGTGCCAGCAGTTACTCGCAGTCCCACACTCGCACAGATACGCAGTATTTT
TRBV28	TRBJ1-1	TRBD1	-	CASSTGVGDTEAFF	TGTGCCAGCAGTACAGGGGTCGGTGACACTGAAGCTTTCTTT
TRBV29-1	TRBJ2-1	-	many	CSVVSVSYNEQFF	TGCAGCGTTGTAAGTGTTTCCTACAATGAGCAGTTCTTC
TRBV12-3/TRBV12-4	TRBJ2-7	-	medium-sized	CASSLWAARSEQYF	TGTGCCAGCAGTTTATGGGCCGCGAGGAGCGAGCAGTACTTC
TRBV7-8	TRBJ2-2	-	few	CASSLAGVLTGELFF	TGTGCCAGCAGCTTAGCGGGAGTGCTCACCGGGGAGCTGTTTTTT
TRBV28	TRBJ2-1	-	-	CASSLWWSALYEQFF	TGTGCCAGCAGTTTATGGTGGAGTGCTCTATATGAGCAGTTCTTC
TRBV5-1	TRBJ1-2	-	-	CASSLEDGSSYGYTF	TGCGCCAGCAGCCTGGAAGACGGCTCCTCATATGGCTACACCTTC
TRBV4-1	TRBJ1-5	-	once	CASSQEPGDQPQHF	TGCGCCAGCAGCCAAGAGCCTGGTGATCAGCCCCAGCATTTT
TRBV6-1	TRBJ2-3	-	few	CASSGGAADTQYF	TGTGCCAGCAGTGGGGGGGCCGCAGATACGCAGTATTTT
TRBV29-1	TRBJ1-6	TRBD1	many	CSVQGARNSPLHF	TGCAGCGTCCAGGGGGCGCGGAATTCACCCCTCCACTTT
TRBV6-2/TRBV6-3	TRBJ2-7	TRBD1	few	CASSYSKQGSHEQYF	TGTGCCAGCAGTTACTCGAAACAGGGGTCCCACGAGCAGTACTTC
TRBV6-4	TRBJ2-2	TRBD2	many	CASSDSGDTGELFF	TGTGCCAGCAGTGACAGCGGGGACACCGGGGAGCTGTTTTTT
TRBV20-1	TRBJ2-7	-	-	CSASRGYARLEQYF	TGCAGTGCTAGTCGGGGATATGCCCGCCTGGAGCAGTACTTC
TRBV18	TRBJ1-1	-	-	CASSPDSDNTEAFF	TGTGCCAGCTCACCAGACAGTGATAACACTGAAGCTTTCTTT
TRBV20-1	TRBJ1-5	TRBD1	few	CSAKTGGSNQPQHF	TGCAGTGCCAAGACAGGGGGTAGCAATCAGCCCCAGCATTTT
TRBV5-6	TRBJ2-1	-	-	CASSLVVGNEQFF	TGTGCCAGCAGCTTGGTCGTAGGCAATGAGCAGTTCTTC
TRBV19	TRBJ2-5	TRBD2	-	CASSIRGGETQYF	TGTGCCAGTAGTATCCGGGGGGGAGAGACCCAGTACTTC
TRBV12-3/TRBV12-4	TRBJ1-3	-	few	CASSLTASGNTIYF	TGTGCCAGCAGCTTGACGGCCTCTGGAAACACGATATATTTT
TRBV4-2	TRBJ2-7	TRBD1	many	CASSRESDRAYEQYF	TGTGCCAGCAGCCGAGAATCGGACAGGGCTTACGAGCAGTACTTC
TRBV6-1	TRBJ1-1	TRBD1	many	CASSEQGAPAEAFF	TGTGCCAGCAGTGAACAGGGGGCGCCGGCTGAAGCTTTCTTT
TRBV28	TRBJ2-7	TRBD2	medium-sized	CASSSSSGTYEQYF	TGTGCCAGCAGTTCGTCTAGCGGAACCTACGAGCAGTACTTC
TRBV11-1	TRBJ2-1	-	-	CASSLAGGTLLEQFF	TGTGCCAGCAGCTTAGCGGGGGGAACGCTGCTAGAGCAGTTCTTC
TRBV20-1	TRBJ2-7	-	-	CSAMGVANSYEQYF	TGCAGTGCTATGGGAGTGGCTAACTCCTACGAGCAGTACTTC
TRBV27	TRBJ2-1	-	many	CASSLQTYNEQFF	TGTGCCAGCAGTTTACAGACTTACAATGAGCAGTTCTTC
TRBV7-2	TRBJ2-3	-	few	CASSTGDTQYF	TGTGCCAGCAGCACCGGGGATACGCAGTATTTT
TRBV29-1	TRBJ2-2	TRBD2	many	CSVEGLAGGPSPGELFF	TGCAGCGTTGAGGGACTAGCGGGAGGGCCATCACCCGGGGAGCTGTTTTTT
TRBV20-1	TRBJ2-3	-	-	CIAQVRRRDTQYF	TGCATTGCCCAAGTTCGAAGGAGAGATACGCAGTATTTT
TRBV19	TRBJ1-5	TRBD1	-	CASKPGQGAGLGNQPQHF	TGTGCCAGTAAACCGGGACAGGGGGCAGGTTTGGGCAATCAGCCCCAGCATTTT
TRBV28	TRBJ1-2	-	few	CASSFSGGRIYGYTF	TGTGCCAGCAGTTTTTCCGGGGGGCGCATCTATGGCTACACCTTC
TRBV28	TRBJ2-4	TRBD2	many	CASRSALAVIAKNIQYF	TGTGCCAGCAGGTCCGCACTAGCGGTGATAGCCAAAAACATTCAGTACTTC
TRBV15	TRBJ2-1	-	many	CATSRGGPEQFF	TGTGCCACCAGCAGAGGGGGGCCTGAGCAGTTCTTC
TRBV12-3/TRBV12-4	TRBJ2-7	-	-	CASSLWATYEQYF	TGTGCCAGCAGTTTGTGGGCGACCTACGAGCAGTACTTC
TRBV5-1	TRBJ2-2	TRBD1	many	CASSSQTGQGGELFF	TGCGCCAGCAGCTCTCAGACAGGGCAGGGCGGGGAGCTGTTTTTT
TRBV28	TRBJ2-7	-	medium-sized	CASSLFGLSSYEQYF	TGTGCCAGCAGTTTATTCGGGCTAAGCTCCTACGAGCAGTACTTC
TRBV24-1	TRBJ2-1	TRBD2	many	CATSGYRTSGYNEQFF	TGTGCCACCAGTGGATATCGTACTAGCGGTTACAATGAGCAGTTCTTC
TRBV19	TRBJ1-5	-	many	CASTQDSRGNQPQHF	TGTGCCAGTACTCAGGACTCCCGGGGCAATCAGCCCCAGCATTTT
TRBV9	TRBJ2-2	-	many	CASSVRGRDTGELFF	TGTGCCAGCAGCGTAAGGGGGAGGGACACCGGGGAGCTGTTTTTT
TRBV9	TRBJ2-2	-	many	CATNPLATNTGELFF	TGTGCCACCAACCCCCTAGCGACTAACACCGGGGAGCTGTTTTTT
TRBV6-8	TRBJ2-7	-	-	CASRGYEQYF	TGTGCCAGCCGGGGGTACGAGCAGTACTTC
TRBV29-1	TRBJ1-3	-	-	CSVADGYSGNTIYF	TGCAGCGTCGCCGACGGCTACTCTGGAAACACCATATATTTT
TRBV12-5	TRBJ2-3	TRBD2	-	CASGPGTSGSTDTQYF	TGTGCTAGTGGTCCGGGGACTAGCGGGAGCACAGATACGCAGTATTTT
TRBV18	TRBJ2-1	-	-	CARSPVDRDYEQVF	TGTGCCAGATCACCCGTAGACAGGGACTATGAGCAGGTCTTC
TRBV12-3/TRBV12-4	TRBJ1-5	-	-	CASSQGDPGQTQHF	TGTGCCAGCAGTCAGGGAGACCCGGGCCAGACCCAGCATTTT
TRBV6-2/TRBV6-3	TRBJ1-6	TRBD1	few	CASRQLQGAGYSPLHF	TGTGCCAGCAGACAGCTGCAGGGGGCCGGTTATTCACCCCTCCACTTT
TRBV5-4	TRBJ1-2	-	many	CASSLAGANYGYTF	TGTGCCAGCAGCTTGGCAGGGGCTAACTATGGCTACACCTTC
TRBV6-1	TRBJ1-1	-	many	CASFSPERNTEAFF	TGTGCCAGCTTCTCGCCGGAGAGGAACACTGAAGCTTTCTTT